This is a list of T cell receptor beta chains from one sample in a study of blood T cell repertoires in COVID-19. The repertoire was sequenced with immunoSEQ multiplex PCR; TCRdb's copy has only in-frame clones and lacks some. The sample lists hundreds of thousands of clones, roughly 86% occurring once. The sample was peripheral blood. The receptor set was obtained from a woman between 55 and 75 years old with COVID-19, enrolled during active disease. Each CDR3 is given with its conserved first and last residue. A D gene is named only where the DNA matches it firmly. Not every row has a clone size; where given, it reads once, few, many or a size class.

v_gene: TRBV11-2; d_gene: -; j_gene: TRBJ2-1; abundance: -; CDR3aa: CASSGRDYNEQFF; CDR3nt: TGTGCCAGCAGCGGCCGGGACTACAATGAGCAGTTCTTC
v_gene: TRBV5-4; d_gene: TRBD2; j_gene: TRBJ2-3; abundance: -; CDR3aa: CASSRPSGGVADTQYF; CDR3nt: TGTGCCAGCAGCCGCCCTAGCGGGGGGGTGGCAGATACGCAGTATTTT
v_gene: TRBV3-1/TRBV3-2; d_gene: TRBD1; j_gene: TRBJ2-1; abundance: -; CDR3aa: CASSQATNRGRREQFF; CDR3nt: TGTGCCAGCAGCCAGGCTACTAACAGGGGGCGGAGGGAGCAGTTCTTC
v_gene: TRBV3-1/TRBV3-2; d_gene: -; j_gene: TRBJ2-5; abundance: -; CDR3aa: CASSILGQPQETQYF; CDR3nt: TGTGCCAGCAGCATCCTAGGACAGCCTCAAGAGACCCAGTACTTC
v_gene: TRBV3-1/TRBV3-2; d_gene: TRBD1; j_gene: TRBJ2-7; abundance: -; CDR3aa: CASSHYGTGGKTSSYEQYF; CDR3nt: TGTGCCAGCAGCCATTACGGGACAGGGGGCAAAACAAGCTCCTACGAGCAGTACTTC
v_gene: TRBV19; d_gene: -; j_gene: TRBJ1-4; abundance: -; CDR3aa: CASGTNQPVEKLFF; CDR3nt: TGTGCCAGTGGAACTAATCAACCGGTTGAAAAACTGTTTTTT
v_gene: TRBV24-1; d_gene: TRBD1; j_gene: TRBJ1-2; abundance: -; CDR3aa: CATSDPNRGNYGYTF; CDR3nt: TGTGCCACCAGTGACCCTAACAGGGGTAACTATGGCTACACCTTC
v_gene: TRBV5-1; d_gene: -; j_gene: TRBJ2-1; abundance: -; CDR3aa: CASSKGDSYNEQFF; CDR3nt: TGCGCCAGCAGTAAGGGGGACTCCTACAATGAGCAGTTCTTC
v_gene: TRBV30; d_gene: -; j_gene: TRBJ2-7; abundance: -; CDR3aa: CAWSVREEQYF; CDR3nt: TGTGCCTGGAGTGTACGTGAGGAGCAGTACTTC
v_gene: TRBV6-1; d_gene: -; j_gene: TRBJ2-5; abundance: -; CDR3aa: CASSEFFQETQYF; CDR3nt: TGTGCCAGCAGTGAATTCTTCCAAGAGACCCAGTACTTC
v_gene: TRBV5-1; d_gene: -; j_gene: TRBJ2-3; abundance: -; CDR3aa: CASSFTGMGPGTDTQYF; CDR3nt: TGCGCCAGCAGCTTCACAGGGATGGGCCCTGGCACAGATACGCAGTATTTT
v_gene: TRBV12-3/TRBV12-4; d_gene: -; j_gene: TRBJ1-2; abundance: many; CDR3aa: CASSFQSGYTF; CDR3nt: TGTGCCAGCAGTTTTCAATCCGGCTACACCTTC
v_gene: TRBV2; d_gene: -; j_gene: TRBJ1-3; abundance: -; CDR3aa: CASRSRGSGNTIYF; CDR3nt: TGTGCCAGCAGGTCCCGGGGGTCTGGAAACACCATATATTTT
v_gene: TRBV7-2; d_gene: -; j_gene: TRBJ2-1; abundance: -; CDR3aa: CASSLVRVMYNEQFF; CDR3nt: TGTGCCAGCAGCTTAGTTCGGGTTATGTACAATGAGCAGTTCTTC
v_gene: TRBV19; d_gene: -; j_gene: TRBJ1-1; abundance: -; CDR3aa: CASHLGGGTEAFF; CDR3nt: TGTGCCAGTCACCTCGGGGGGGGGACTGAAGCTTTCTTT
v_gene: TRBV6-6; d_gene: -; j_gene: TRBJ1-1; abundance: -; CDR3aa: CASSYSGRGGGRAFF; CDR3nt: TGTGCCAGCAGTTACTCGGGTAGGGGGGGAGGTCGAGCTTTCTTT
v_gene: TRBV6-5; d_gene: -; j_gene: TRBJ1-6; abundance: -; CDR3aa: CASLPPGQNSPLHF; CDR3nt: TGTGCCAGCCTTCCCCCGGGACAAAATTCACCCCTCCACTTT
v_gene: TRBV19; d_gene: -; j_gene: TRBJ1-6; abundance: -; CDR3aa: CASSSLVGQNNSPLHF; CDR3nt: TGTGCCAGTAGTTCCCTCGTAGGACAGAATAATTCACCCCTCCACTTT
v_gene: TRBV7-9; d_gene: TRBD1; j_gene: TRBJ2-7; abundance: -; CDR3aa: CASSWGQGSYEQYF; CDR3nt: TGTGCCAGCAGCTGGGGACAGGGGAGTTACGAGCAGTACTTC
v_gene: TRBV12-3/TRBV12-4; d_gene: -; j_gene: TRBJ1-1; abundance: -; CDR3aa: CASSRTVNTEAFF; CDR3nt: TGTGCCAGCAGCCGGACTGTGAACACTGAAGCTTTCTTT
v_gene: TRBV4-1; d_gene: -; j_gene: TRBJ2-7; abundance: -; CDR3aa: CASRGGSFGSYEQYF; CDR3nt: TGCGCCAGCAGGGGCGGGTCCTTTGGGTCCTACGAGCAGTACTTC
v_gene: TRBV4-2; d_gene: -; j_gene: TRBJ2-7; abundance: -; CDR3aa: CASSHPAGTSIVYEQYF; CDR3nt: TGTGCCAGCAGCCATCCCGCCGGGACATCGATCGTCTACGAGCAGTACTTC
v_gene: TRBV27; d_gene: -; j_gene: TRBJ2-7; abundance: -; CDR3aa: CASSPGVGFPYEQYF; CDR3nt: TGTGCCAGCAGTCCCGGGGTCGGCTTTCCCTACGAGCAGTACTTC
v_gene: TRBV4-1; d_gene: -; j_gene: TRBJ1-1; abundance: -; CDR3aa: CASSARQTNTEAFF; CDR3nt: TGCGCCAGCAGCGCCCGACAGACGAACACTGAAGCTTTCTTT
v_gene: TRBV3-1/TRBV3-2; d_gene: TRBD1; j_gene: TRBJ1-3; abundance: -; CDR3aa: CASQAPGTGAGNTIYF; CDR3nt: TGTGCCAGTCAAGCTCCCGGGACAGGGGCTGGAAACACCATATATTTT
v_gene: TRBV5-1; d_gene: TRBD1; j_gene: TRBJ2-7; abundance: -; CDR3aa: CASSLAGQGPYEQYF; CDR3nt: TGCGCCAGCAGCTTGGCGGGACAGGGTCCCTACGAGCAGTACTTC
v_gene: TRBV5-5; d_gene: -; j_gene: TRBJ1-6; abundance: -; CDR3aa: CASSSLDTGLSGSPLHF; CDR3nt: TGTGCCAGCAGCTCGTTAGATACAGGGTTATCGGGTTCACCCCTCCACTTT
v_gene: TRBV5-1; d_gene: TRBD2; j_gene: TRBJ2-5; abundance: -; CDR3aa: CASSSGTSGGLWTQYF; CDR3nt: TGCGCCAGCAGCTCGGGGACTAGCGGGGGATTGTGGACCCAGTACTTC
v_gene: TRBV19; d_gene: -; j_gene: TRBJ1-4; abundance: -; CDR3aa: CASRRGPRGEKLFF; CDR3nt: TGTGCCAGTAGGAGAGGGCCCCGAGGGGAAAAACTGTTTTTT
v_gene: TRBV5-1; d_gene: TRBD2; j_gene: TRBJ2-5; abundance: -; CDR3aa: CASSLGLAGPQETQYF; CDR3nt: TGCGCCAGCAGCTTAGGACTAGCGGGGCCGCAAGAGACCCAGTACTTC
v_gene: TRBV5-1; d_gene: -; j_gene: TRBJ1-1; abundance: -; CDR3aa: CASSLQRGSNTEAFF; CDR3nt: TGCGCCAGCAGCTTGCAAAGGGGGTCGAACACTGAAGCTTTCTTT
v_gene: TRBV7-3; d_gene: -; j_gene: TRBJ2-1; abundance: -; CDR3aa: CASSPTSGARGEQFF; CDR3nt: TGTGCCAGCAGCCCTACCTCCGGGGCCAGGGGCGAGCAGTTCTTC
v_gene: TRBV5-1; d_gene: -; j_gene: TRBJ1-6; abundance: -; CDR3aa: CASSLAGGSPLHF; CDR3nt: TGCGCCAGCAGCTTGGCGGGAGGATCACCCCTCCACTTT
v_gene: TRBV7-9; d_gene: TRBD1; j_gene: TRBJ1-2; abundance: -; CDR3aa: CASSRDRGIYGYTF; CDR3nt: TGTGCCAGCAGCCGGGACAGGGGGATCTATGGCTACACCTTC
v_gene: TRBV19; d_gene: TRBD1; j_gene: TRBJ2-3; abundance: -; CDR3aa: CASSRGTDSTDTQYF; CDR3nt: TGTGCCAGTAGCCGTGGGACAGACAGCACAGATACGCAGTATTTT
v_gene: TRBV7-9; d_gene: TRBD1; j_gene: TRBJ2-5; abundance: -; CDR3aa: CASSLGRGRGYRETQYF; CDR3nt: TGTGCCAGCAGCTTAGGTAGGGGGCGCGGATACCGAGAGACCCAGTACTTC
v_gene: TRBV7-9; d_gene: TRBD2; j_gene: TRBJ2-5; abundance: -; CDR3aa: CAIVGGGAIETQYF; CDR3nt: TGTGCCATAGTCGGCGGGGGGGCCATAGAGACCCAGTACTTC
v_gene: TRBV5-1; d_gene: -; j_gene: TRBJ2-2; abundance: -; CDR3aa: CASSSPWSVAGAGGELFF; CDR3nt: TGCGCCAGCAGCTCCCCGTGGTCTGTGGCAGGGGCGGGCGGGGAGCTGTTTTTT
v_gene: TRBV28; d_gene: TRBD1; j_gene: TRBJ1-2; abundance: -; CDR3aa: CASSFGQGYGYTF; CDR3nt: TGTGCCAGCAGTTTTGGACAGGGTTATGGCTACACCTTC
v_gene: TRBV7-2; d_gene: -; j_gene: TRBJ1-6; abundance: -; CDR3aa: CASSPRGRGSPLHF; CDR3nt: TGTGCCAGCAGCCCCAGAGGGAGGGGGTCACCCCTCCACTTT
v_gene: TRBV27; d_gene: -; j_gene: TRBJ1-3; abundance: -; CDR3aa: CASSSSGAPWAAGRDTIYF; CDR3nt: TGTGCCAGCAGTTCCTCGGGGGCCCCCTGGGCGGCGGGGAGGGACACCATATATTTT